This T cell receptor (beta chain) appears in the sequencing data of a study of T-cell reconstitution after alpha-beta-depleted transplantation in children. Findings of the study overall: For some patients, TCRbeta diversity was high at day 60 because of recipient T cells and thymic progenitors that survived. Expanded clones from the graft, numbering several hundred, reportedly supplied alpha-beta T cells about two months after transplant. After one year, T-cell counts and TCRbeta diversity mostly came from new T cells.

This CDR3 contains 15 residues. V was pared by 8 bases and J by 9 bases, with 23 bases between. Germline V lookup: CDR1 MNHEY, CDR2 SVGEGT. Unique molecular identifiers were built into the TCRbeta library. TCRdb recomputed calls from the PCR reads with MiXCR, one row per CDR3 protein. The data show approximately 350,000 distinct CDR3 sequences, roughly 16% seen once. With respect to this clonotype: Its antigen is unidentified.

The genes are TRBV6-2 or TRBV6-3 and TRBJ2-1; maybe TRBD2 (5 bases). The sequence was obtained from a male patient between 2 and 10 years old who had a stem cell transplant for acute lymphoblastic leukemia, so the T cells may come from the graft donor. Here the sequenced sample was PBMCs, mostly from graft donor cells, taken 360 days after TCRalphabeta/CD19-depleted stem cell transplant. The DNA for the CDR3 is TGTGCCAGCGGACCAACCGGGGTCGGTTCCCGTGAGCAGTTCTTC. It encodes CASGPTGVGSREQFF.